This T cell receptor beta chain was identified in a study of blood T cell repertoires in COVID-19. Study-level background: Sources were T cells, B-cell-depleted T cells, or PBMCs; the material itself was cDNA or gDNA.

In the study's own analysis: Reference gene primers were amplified, and this amplification served to estimate nucleated cell counts. Data came from immunoSEQ multiplex PCR; TCRdb stores just in-frame clones and leaves some out. The V and J calls and clone size were taken over from that table, and D and trimming were inferred from the DNA. The sample has 93,000 or so clones, approximately 84% seen once. V was trimmed by 4 bases and J by 9 bases, leaving 10 bases between them. Germline-derived CDR1 and CDR2 are MGHDK and SYGVNS. There are 13 residues in the CDR3. The chain recombines TRBV25-1 with TRBJ1-6; D is possibly TRBD1 (6 bases). Input material: peripheral blood. The receptor comes from a human donor in a cohort sampled during active or convalescent COVID-19. This chain's CDR3 is CASSVNRASPLHF. The CDR3 DNA reads TGTGCCAGCAGTGTCAACAGGGCTTCACCCCTCCACTTT.